A selection of T cell receptor beta chains follows, all from one sample in a study of blood T cell repertoires in COVID-19. Sequenced by immunoSEQ multiplex PCR; TCRdb stores in-frame clones only, minus some. Of around 120,000 clones detected, 65% to 85% appear once; the ten largest clones hold about 5.4%. The sequenced material came from peripheral blood. The receptors derive from a man aged 80 or over with active or convalescent COVID-19. CDR3s include the opening cysteine and the closing phenylalanine or tryptophan. D genes are given only for firm matches. The size field is filled for only some rows; it gives once, few, many or a size class.

clone_size: NA
j_call: TRBJ2-3
d_call: TRBD2
v_call: TRBV6-2/TRBV6-3
cdr3_nt: TGTGCCAGCAGCCTTAGCGGGGCGGCGACAGATACGCAGTATTTT
cdr3_aa: CASSLSGAATDTQYF

clone_size: NA
j_call: TRBJ1-2
d_call: NA
v_call: TRBV27
cdr3_nt: TGTGCCAGCAGTTTAGTACAAAACTATGGCTACACCTTC
cdr3_aa: CASSLVQNYGYTF

clone_size: NA
j_call: TRBJ2-2
d_call: NA
v_call: TRBV7-3
cdr3_nt: TGTGCCAGCAGCTTACTACGGGCGGGCACCGGGGAGCTGTTTTTT
cdr3_aa: CASSLLRAGTGELFF

clone_size: NA
j_call: TRBJ1-2
d_call: TRBD1
v_call: TRBV7-2
cdr3_nt: TGTGCCAGCAGCTTAGCCGGGACAGCATATGGCTACACCTTC
cdr3_aa: CASSLAGTAYGYTF

clone_size: NA
j_call: TRBJ2-7
d_call: TRBD1
v_call: TRBV5-4
cdr3_nt: TGTGCCAGCAGCTCGACAGGGGCCCGGTACGAGCAGTACTTC
cdr3_aa: CASSSTGARYEQYF

clone_size: few
j_call: TRBJ1-1
d_call: NA
v_call: TRBV7-9
cdr3_nt: TGTGCCAGCACTCCCCAAGAGCAAACTACGGGGGCTTTCTTT
cdr3_aa: CASTPQEQTTGAFF

clone_size: NA
j_call: TRBJ1-2
d_call: TRBD1
v_call: TRBV6-5
cdr3_nt: TGTGCCAGCAGTTACTCGTTCGGGACAGGGCTTGGCTACACCTTC
cdr3_aa: CASSYSFGTGLGYTF

clone_size: NA
j_call: TRBJ1-1
d_call: NA
v_call: TRBV18
cdr3_nt: TGTGCCAGCTCCAGTCAGGCCTTGAACACTGAAGCTTTCTTT
cdr3_aa: CASSSQALNTEAFF

clone_size: once
j_call: TRBJ1-6
d_call: TRBD1
v_call: TRBV12-5
cdr3_nt: TGTGCTAGTGCCGGACAGGGGAATTCACCCCTCCACTTT
cdr3_aa: CASAGQGNSPLHF

clone_size: NA
j_call: TRBJ2-7
d_call: TRBD1
v_call: TRBV27
cdr3_nt: TGTGCCAGCAGTTTTTCCCTTGAGACAGGGGGCCGGGAGCAGTACTTC
cdr3_aa: CASSFSLETGGREQYF

clone_size: NA
j_call: TRBJ2-3
d_call: NA
v_call: TRBV11-1
cdr3_nt: TGTGCCACCAAAAAAAGTAGCCATAGAATCACAGATACGCAGTATTTT
cdr3_aa: CATKKSSHRITDTQYF

clone_size: once
j_call: TRBJ2-1
d_call: NA
v_call: TRBV5-1
cdr3_nt: TGCGCCAGCAGCTTGGCCCAGGACAATGAGCAGTTCTTC
cdr3_aa: CASSLAQDNEQFF

clone_size: NA
j_call: TRBJ1-2
d_call: TRBD1
v_call: TRBV2
cdr3_nt: TGTGCCGAGGGGTACGGGACAGGGAACGGCTACACCTTC
cdr3_aa: CAEGYGTGNGYTF